Shown below are 28 T cell receptor beta chains from a single sample sequenced in a study of T cell responses to AZD1222 COVID-19 vaccine. Repertoires were generated with immunoSEQ multiplex PCR, while TCRdb's copy carries only in-frame clones and drops some. Here the sample spans 80,000 to 100,000 clones, 85% to 90% being singletons. The sample here was peripheral blood, taken 28 days after the second AZD1222 dose. These receptors were obtained from an adult who received the AZD1222 COVID-19 vaccine.

The V call is TRBV24-1, the J call TRBJ2-1; a possible D gene is TRBD2 (6 bases). CDR1 KGHDR and CDR2 SFDVKD come from the germline V gene. The CDR3 runs to 16 residues. Trimming left V 4 bases short and J 12 bases short, with 24 bases between. Here the CDR3 reads CATSDQGTGDSLRQFF. The CDR3 DNA sequence: TGTGCCACCAGTGACCAAGGGACGGGGGACTCCCTGAGGCAGTTCTTC.

This chain joins TRBV6-5 and TRBJ2-7; D is unclear. Per the germline V gene, CDR1 is MNHEY and CDR2 is SVGAGI. With 2 bases removed from V and 4 bases from J, the gap between germline ends came to 15 bases. CDR3 size: 15 residues. The CDR3 coding sequence is TGTGCCAGCAGTTACCAACCGCTTGGCCTATACGAGCAGTACTTC. It specifies CASSYQPLGLYEQYF.

The chain joins TRBV11-2 to TRBJ2-5; no definite D call. In germline, CDR1 is SGHAT, CDR2 FQNNGV. V lost 0 bases and J 6 bases, leaving 8 bases between the germline ends. The CDR3 length is 13 residues. The CDR3 bases are TGTGCCAGCAGCTTAGACCAAGCAAAGACCCAGTACTTC. Encoded protein: CASSLDQAKTQYF.

This chain uses TRBV25-1 with TRBJ2-7, with 10 bases fitting TRBD1. The CDR3 contains 13 residues. CDR1 is MGHDK and CDR2 is SYGVNS in the germline V gene. J was trimmed by 3 bases and V by 6 bases; bases with no gene match: 2. The DNA for the CDR3 is TGTGCCAGCAGGAGGACAGGGGGCTACGAGCAGTACTTC. Translated: CASRRTGGYEQYF.

This chain connects TRBV12-3 or TRBV12-4 to TRBJ2-2; tentatively, D is TRBD1 (5 bases). V lost 3 bases, J lost 5 bases, and 7 bases lay in between. CDR3 length: 13 residues. Here the CDR3 reads CASSLTVTGELFF. CDR3 DNA sequence: TGTGCCAGCAGTTTGACAGTTACCGGGGAGCTGTTTTTT.

Only a few counts were recorded for this clone. The chain combines TRBV5-5 with TRBJ2-3; D call uncertain. Deletions cut 2 bases from V and 1 base from J, with 11 bases between. CDR1 and CDR2 (germline): SGHKS, YYEKEE (reference sequence). This CDR3 spans 15 amino acids. CDR3 sequence (DNA): TGTGCCAGCAGCTTCGACCAGGCTGGCACAGATACGCAGTATTTT. This translates into CASSFDQAGTDTQYF.

The V and J genes are TRBV20-1 and TRBJ2-1, with TRBD2 identical over 8 bases. V dropped 6 bases and J dropped 12; count of bases not matched to a gene: 7. Germline assignment: CDR1 DFQATT and CDR2 SNEGSKA (reference sequence). The CDR3 totals 11 residues. The CDR3 DNA sequence: TGCAGTGCCAGGACTAGCTTGGGGCAGTTCTTC. It yields the protein CSARTSLGQFF.

V gene TRBV20-1 combines with J gene TRBJ1-4, with unresolved D. V was shortened by 7 bases and J by 7 bases, with 10 bases between the two germline ends. The germline V gene has CDR1 DFQATT and CDR2 SNEGSKA (reference sequence). The CDR3 spans 11 residues. The CDR3 DNA reads TGCAGTGTATCCGAGGGTGAAAAACTGTTTTTT. Amino acids: CSVSEGEKLFF.

The gene calls are TRBV28 and TRBJ1-3, with TRBD1 identical over 11 bases. The germline V gene encodes CDR1 MDHEN and CDR2 SYDVKM. This CDR3 has 15 amino acids. J gave up 1 base and V 8 bases, and 4 bases lay outside the gene matches. The CDR3, as DNA: TGTGCCAGCCGAGGACAGGGGGCTTCTGGAAACACCATATATTTT. Protein sequence: CASRGQGASGNTIYF.

As DNA, the CDR3 is TGCGCCAGCAGCGTAGGCACCCGGGGAGAAAAACTGTTTTTT. Its protein is CASSVGTRGEKLFF. J is TRBJ1-4 and V is TRBV5-1; D is unclear. Germline lookup yields CDR1 SGHRS and CDR2 YFSETQ. The germline V and J ends were trimmed by 4 bases and 8 bases, with 15 bases remaining between them. This CDR3 is built from 14 residues.

The chain uses TRBV6-4 and TRBJ2-1; no clear D gene. Germline values: CDR1 MRHNA, CDR2 SNTAGT. CDR3 length: 14 amino acids. V dropped 4 bases and J dropped 6 bases, with 13 bases sitting between them. CDR3 nucleotides: TGTGCCAGCAGTGCGGGTCCTGGCTCCAATGAGCAGTTCTTC. This codes for CASSAGPGSNEQFF.

This chain links TRBV5-1 with TRBJ1-4; D gene uncertain. Deletions cut 2 bases from V and 5 bases from J, with 22 bases between. The CDR3 has 18 residues. Germline V gives CDR1 SGHRS, CDR2 YFSETQ. The CDR3 DNA reads as TGCGCCAGCAGCTTACCACTCCTGGGAGACATTGGGAATGAAAAACTGTTTTTT. Its protein is CASSLPLLGDIGNEKLFF. Combining the CDR3 with reference TRBV5-1 and TRBJ1-4 gives the whole variable domain KAGVTQTPRYLIKTRGQQVTLSCSPISGHRSVSWYQQTPGQGLQFLFEYFSETQRNKGNFPGRFSGRQFSNSRSEMNVSTLELGDSALYLCASSLPLLGDIGNEKLFFGSGTQLSVL.

The rearrangement uses TRBV5-1 and TRBJ2-7; 8 bases agree with TRBD1. V lost 5 bases, J lost 1 base, and 5 bases stayed unmatched. The CDR3 loop spans 14 amino acids. The V gene's germline CDR1 is SGHRS and CDR2 YFSETQ. CDR3 nucleotides: TGCGCCAGCAGGTTGACAGGGGATTCCTACGAGCAGTACTTC. It translates to CASRLTGDSYEQYF.

This clone occurred once. The J gene is TRBJ2-7, the V gene TRBV6-2 or TRBV6-3, with 7 nucleotides matching TRBD1. Germline CDR1 MNHEY, CDR2 SVGEGT. V was pared by 0 bases and J by 4 bases, with 18 bases of the junction left unmatched. The CDR3 is 19 residues long. The CDR3, as DNA: TGTGCCAGCAGTTACTCGAGAAAGAGGAGCGGACAGGTGACTTACGAGCAGTACTTC. Amino acids: CASSYSRKRSGQVTYEQYF.

The chain has TRBV3-1 (or the pseudogene TRBV3-2) and TRBJ2-7, with D tentatively TRBD2 (5 bases). V was clipped by 1 base and J by 2 bases, with 12 bases between them. Per germline, CDR1 LGHDT and CDR2 YNNKEL (reference sequence). The CDR3 has 15 amino acids. For the CDR3, the DNA is TGTGCCAGCAGCCAAGGGAGGCTTCCGGCCTACGAGCAGTACTTC. It translates to CASSQGRLPAYEQYF.

The V call is TRBV7-2, the J call TRBJ1-2; 8 bases are shared with TRBD1. Germline V gives CDR1 SGHTA, CDR2 FQGNSA. Trimming cost V 5 bases and J 3 bases; bases outside gene matches: 2. The CDR3 totals 13 residues. CDR3 sequence reads: CASSQGQDYGYTF. For the CDR3, the DNA is TGTGCCAGCAGCCAGGGACAGGACTATGGCTACACCTTC.

This clone was detected only once. The chain carries TRBV4-3 and TRBJ2-7; D not resolved. The CDR3 has 14 amino acids. Germline CDR1 and CDR2: LGHNA and YSLEER. With 4 bases removed from V and 5 bases from J, the gap between germline ends came to 15 bases. The CDR3 loop reads CASSPSPRPDEQYF. The CDR3 bases are TGCGCCAGCAGCCCGAGTCCCCGGCCCGACGAGCAGTACTTC.

The chain has TRBV11-2 and TRBJ1-6; D is uncertain. Trimming pared 5 bases from V and 9 bases from J, leaving 14 bases between. Germline-derived CDR1 and CDR2 are SGHAT and FQNNGV. CDR3 length: 14 amino acids. CDR3 sequence reads: CASSLSIALSPLHF. The CDR3 nucleotides are TGTGCCAGCAGCCTGTCGATCGCACTTTCACCCCTCCACTTT.

The chain is built from TRBV7-9 and TRBJ2-1; 10 bases are a match to TRBD1. V dropped 8 bases and J dropped 6; count of bases not matched to a gene: 4. Germline-derived CDR1 and CDR2 are SEHNR and FQNEAQ (reference sequence). This CDR3 is 13 amino acids long. This CDR3 is CASEWDRGNEQFF. Written as DNA, the CDR3 is TGTGCCAGCGAGTGGGACAGGGGCAATGAGCAGTTCTTC.

The chain combines TRBV6-5 with TRBJ1-1, with 9 bases lining up with TRBD1. The J segment lost 5 bases and the V segment lost 5 bases, leaving 6 bases of the junction unmatched. Germline V gives CDR1 MNHEY, CDR2 SVGAGI. This CDR3 is 14 amino acids long. This CDR3 is CASSTTGGFTEAFF. In DNA form, the CDR3 reads TGTGCCAGCAGTACGACAGGGGGTTTTACTGAAGCTTTCTTT.

The chain couples TRBV4-2 to TRBJ1-3; D not certain. Germline CDR1 is LGHNA and CDR2 is YNFKEQ. This CDR3 is built from 15 residues. V lost 0 bases and J 2 bases, leaving 8 bases between the germline ends. CDR3 DNA sequence: TGTGCCAGCAGCCAAGACCCCACGACTGGAAACACCATATATTTT. Translation gives CASSQDPTTGNTIYF.

This chain uses TRBV19 with TRBJ2-7, with 8 bases fitting TRBD2. Per germline, CDR1 LNHDA and CDR2 SQIVND (reference sequence). V shed 1 base and J 3 bases; nucleotides not matched to a gene: 5. The CDR3 runs to 15 residues. As DNA, the CDR3 is TGTGCCAGTAGTATAGCCCCGGGACTAGTCTACGAGCAGTACTTC. Protein sequence: CASSIAPGLVYEQYF.

V usage is TRBV29-1 and J usage is TRBJ1-5, with D uncertain. CDR3 size: 12 residues. The germline V gene encodes CDR1 SQVTM and CDR2 ANQGSEA. Trimming removed 3 bases from V and 7 bases from J, with 10 bases in between. CDR3 loop: CSVESDGQPQHF. CDR3 in DNA: TGCAGCGTTGAGTCGGATGGACAGCCCCAGCATTTT.

The chain recombines TRBV6-5 with TRBJ1-4; possible D gene TRBD1, 6 bases. This CDR3 region has 16 residues. Between the trimmed V and J ends, which lost 0 bases and 2 bases, there was a span of 10 bases. Germline V lookup: CDR1 MNHEY, CDR2 SVGAGI. The CDR3 here is CASSYSTTGTNEKLFF. The DNA of the CDR3 is TGTGCCAGCAGTTACTCGACAACAGGGACTAATGAAAAACTGTTTTTT.

The V call is TRBV28, the J call TRBJ2-1, with D possibly matching TRBD2 (5 bases). Trimming stripped 2 bases from V and 7 bases from J, with 12 bases between. Germline V CDR1 and CDR2: MDHEN, SYDVKM. The CDR3 length is 14 residues. CDR3 nucleotides: TGTGCCAGCAGTTTACCCGTTACGGGGAATGAGCAGTTCTTC. It codes for CASSLPVTGNEQFF.

The V and J genes are TRBV28 and TRBJ2-7, with 9 bases matching TRBD1. The junction had 7 bases not matched to a gene; V was cut back by 4 bases and J by 3 bases. This CDR3 spans 15 amino acids. Germline CDR1 is MDHEN and CDR2 is SYDVKM. This CDR3 reads CASSSPGQGLYEQYF. The CDR3 DNA reads as TGTGCCAGCAGTTCGCCGGGACAGGGCCTCTACGAGCAGTACTTC.

This clone showed up just once. The chain employs TRBV19 and TRBJ2-5, with TRBD1 matching over 8 bases. The CDR3 sequence is 14 residues long. Germline V gives CDR1 LNHDA, CDR2 SQIVND (reference sequence). The junction had 6 bases not matched to a gene; V was cut back by 4 bases and J by 5 bases. The CDR3 loop is CASSTRQGLETQYF. DNA for the CDR3: TGTGCCAGTAGTACTCGACAGGGGTTGGAGACCCAGTACTTC.

This clone was recorded a few times. The chain carries TRBV3-1 (or the pseudogene TRBV3-2) and TRBJ2-3; D remains ambiguous. V lost 4 bases and J lost 6, with 5 bases in between. There are 11 residues in the CDR3. Germline-derived CDR1 and CDR2 are LGHDT and YNNKEL (reference sequence). CDR3 bases: TGTGCCAGCAGCCTTAGGGATACGCAGTATTTT. It yields the protein CASSLRDTQYF.